The clone carrying this TCR beta chain was picked up a small number of times. Original data processing: Counts of nucleated cells, estimated from reference gene primer amplification, were obtained. The assay was immunoSEQ multiplex PCR, and TCRdb's table has in-frame clones only and misses some. For V, J and clone size, that table is used; D and trimming come from the DNA. The sample records 110,000 to 150,000 clones, about 80% being singletons. The length of the CDR3 is 12 residues. The germline gives CDR1 MNHEY, CDR2 SVGEGT. Trimming removed 5 bases from V and 7 bases from J, with 11 bases in between. The record originates from a study of blood T cell repertoires in COVID-19. Study-wide background: The study drew acute and convalescent COVID-19 samples from the United States, Italy and Spain.

The rearrangement links TRBV6-2 or TRBV6-3 to TRBJ1-2, with D possibly matching TRBD1 (6 bases). The sequence was obtained from a human donor in a cohort sampled during active COVID-19. Sequenced input: peripheral blood. The CDR3 protein is CASSAHRAGYTF. The CDR3, as DNA: TGTGCCAGCAGTGCCCACAGGGCTGGCTACACCTTC.